These T cell receptor beta chains were read from a single sample in a study of identical twins. TCRdb passed the 5' RACE reads through MiXCR, listing each CDR3 protein once. The data show 350,000 to 600,000 distinct CDR3 sequences, 12% to 15% seen once. The same sample was also studied in work on yellow fever vaccine responses in identical twins.

Specimen: CD4+ T cells sorted from blood. Receptors were obtained from a woman under 30 in good health. Both conserved end residues are part of each CDR3. D genes are given only for firm matches. Clone size is given for some rows only: seen once, a few or many times, or a class if the clone is expanded.

V: TRBV29-1
J: TRBJ2-3
D: .
size: few
CDR3: CSVEGRISTDTQYF
DNA: TGCAGCGTAGAAGGGAGAATTAGCACAGATACGCAGTATTTT

V: TRBV4-3
J: TRBJ2-5
D: .
size: .
CDR3: CASSQDWQETQYF
DNA: TGCGCCAGCAGCCAAGACTGGCAAGAGACCCAGTACTTC

V: TRBV7-2
J: TRBJ2-2
D: .
size: few
CDR3: CASSPRDWTRGGELFF
DNA: TGTGCCAGCAGCCCGAGGGACTGGACCAGAGGCGGGGAGCTGTTTTTT

V: TRBV20-1
J: TRBJ2-3
D: TRBD2
size: few
CDR3: CSAVGGLAGFIDTQYF
DNA: TGCAGTGCTGTAGGGGGCCTAGCGGGGTTTATCGATACGCAGTATTTT

V: TRBV28
J: TRBJ2-2
D: TRBD2
size: few
CDR3: CASSTPSLAGDTGELFF
DNA: TGTGCCAGCAGTACACCCTCACTAGCGGGAGATACCGGGGAGCTGTTTTTT

V: TRBV7-2
J: TRBJ2-2
D: .
size: few
CDR3: CASSLAPLLRAGELFF
DNA: TGTGCCAGCAGCTTAGCCCCTCTTCTAAGAGCCGGGGAGCTGTTTTTT

V: TRBV5-5
J: TRBJ1-6
D: .
size: few
CDR3: CASSFVVGDSPLHF
DNA: TGTGCCAGCAGCTTCGTTGTGGGGGATTCACCCCTCCACTTT

V: TRBV24-1
J: TRBJ2-2
D: .
size: few
CDR3: CATSDSFPLAAPLVRELFF
DNA: TGTGCCACCAGTGATTCGTTCCCCCTAGCAGCCCCCCTCGTGCGGGAGCTGTTTTTT

V: TRBV25-1
J: TRBJ2-6
D: TRBD1
size: .
CDR3: CASSETSRTGGSGANVLTF
DNA: TGTGCCAGCAGTGAAACTAGCCGGACAGGGGGCTCTGGGGCCAACGTCCTGACTTTC

V: TRBV11-2
J: TRBJ2-1
D: .
size: few
CDR3: CASSLDGRSYNEQFF
DNA: TGTGCCAGCAGCTTAGATGGGCGCTCCTACAATGAGCAGTTCTTC

V: TRBV6-1
J: TRBJ1-1
D: .
size: few
CDR3: CASSEGLYTGAAFF
DNA: TGTGCCAGCAGTGAAGGGTTGTACACCGGGGCAGCTTTCTTT

V: TRBV12-3/TRBV12-4
J: TRBJ2-7
D: .
size: once
CDR3: CTSSIYRSEQYF
DNA: TGTACCAGCAGTATCTACCGTTCCGAGCAGTACTTC

V: TRBV4-3
J: TRBJ2-7
D: TRBD2
size: few
CDR3: CASSLGGTSGRDEQYF
DNA: TGCGCCAGCAGCCTAGGGGGGACTAGCGGGAGAGACGAGCAGTACTTC

V: TRBV5-1
J: TRBJ2-2
D: .
size: many
CDR3: CATGGDSYTGELFF
DNA: TGCGCCACCGGAGGGGATTCCTACACCGGGGAGCTGTTTTTT

V: TRBV12-3/TRBV12-4
J: TRBJ2-2
D: TRBD2
size: .
CDR3: CASSLWAGVTGELFF
DNA: TGTGCCAGCAGTTTATGGGCGGGAGTGACCGGGGAGCTGTTTTTT

V: TRBV5-1
J: TRBJ2-1
D: .
size: .
CDR3: CASSFGPPSYNEQFF
DNA: TGCGCCAGCAGCTTCGGGCCCCCCTCCTACAATGAGCAGTTCTTC

V: TRBV6-2/TRBV6-3
J: TRBJ2-3
D: .
size: .
CDR3: CASSYSPGLRLTDTQYF
DNA: TGTGCCAGCAGTTATTCCCCGGGGTTGCGGCTCACAGATACGCAGTATTTT

V: TRBV6-2/TRBV6-3
J: TRBJ2-1
D: .
size: .
CDR3: CASTLDAYNEQFF
DNA: TGTGCCAGCACCCTGGACGCTTACAATGAGCAGTTCTTC

V: TRBV19
J: TRBJ2-1
D: TRBD2
size: .
CDR3: CASSKGLATNEQFF
DNA: TGTGCCAGTAGTAAGGGACTAGCGACTAATGAGCAGTTCTTC

V: TRBV20-1
J: TRBJ2-7
D: .
size: few
CDR3: CSARDPLGFYEQYF
DNA: TGCAGTGCTAGAGATCCCCTTGGCTTCTACGAGCAGTACTTC

V: TRBV15
J: TRBJ2-6
D: TRBD1
size: .
CDR3: CATSATNRGSGANVLTF
DNA: TGTGCCACCAGCGCCACAAACAGGGGCTCTGGGGCCAACGTCCTGACTTTC

V: TRBV18
J: TRBJ2-7
D: .
size: .
CDR3: CASSPPSGEKYEQYF
DNA: TGTGCCAGCTCACCACCGTCGGGGGAGAAGTACGAGCAGTACTTC

V: TRBV20-1
J: TRBJ2-3
D: .
size: .
CDR3: CSARDVAGTTDTQYF
DNA: TGCAGTGCTAGAGATGTGGCGGGAACGACAGATACGCAGTATTTT

V: TRBV15
J: TRBJ2-3
D: .
size: many
CDR3: CATSRVRPGTVTDTQYF
DNA: TGTGCCACCAGCAGAGTGAGGCCGGGTACGGTCACAGATACGCAGTATTTT

V: TRBV15
J: TRBJ2-5
D: TRBD2
size: .
CDR3: CATSTRLAGHQETQYF
DNA: TGTGCCACCAGCACCAGACTAGCGGGGCACCAAGAGACCCAGTACTTC

V: TRBV5-1
J: TRBJ1-1
D: .
size: few
CDR3: CASSLGKAPEAFF
DNA: TGCGCCAGCTCACTAGGGAAAGCACCTGAAGCTTTCTTT

V: TRBV7-6
J: TRBJ2-1
D: .
size: few
CDR3: CASTDKGLARNEQFF
DNA: TGTGCCAGCACTGATAAGGGGCTAGCGCGGAATGAGCAGTTCTTC

V: TRBV5-6
J: TRBJ2-3
D: TRBD2
size: .
CDR3: CASSWGGWTTGGRTDTQYF
DNA: TGTGCCAGCAGTTGGGGAGGATGGACAACGGGGGGTCGCACAGATACGCAGTATTTT

V: TRBV6-6
J: TRBJ1-4
D: .
size: .
CDR3: CASEAGVVEKLFF
DNA: TGTGCCAGCGAGGCGGGGGTGGTTGAAAAACTGTTTTTT

V: TRBV15
J: TRBJ1-1
D: TRBD1
size: .
CDR3: CATSRTGGEGTEAFF
DNA: TGTGCCACCAGCAGGACAGGGGGGGAGGGCACTGAAGCTTTCTTT

V: TRBV20-1
J: TRBJ2-3
D: TRBD1
size: .
CDR3: CSARIVPGQGLRGGDTQYF
DNA: TGCAGTGCTAGAATCGTCCCGGGACAGGGGCTCCGTGGTGGAGATACGCAGTATTTT

V: TRBV19
J: TRBJ2-3
D: TRBD1
size: .
CDR3: CASSIGQGLPRNTQYF
DNA: TGTGCCAGTAGTATAGGACAGGGCCTTCCCCGGAATACGCAGTATTTT

V: TRBV14
J: TRBJ2-5
D: .
size: few
CDR3: CASSQSGGRGETQYF
DNA: TGTGCCAGCAGCCAATCAGGAGGTCGGGGGGAGACCCAGTACTTC

V: TRBV7-2
J: TRBJ2-7
D: TRBD2
size: .
CDR3: CASSLVAGGLYEQYF
DNA: TGTGCCAGCAGCTTAGTCGCGGGGGGTCTCTACGAGCAGTACTTC

V: TRBV28
J: TRBJ2-3
D: .
size: few
CDR3: CASSLLAANTQYF
DNA: TGTGCCAGCAGTTTACTAGCCGCGAATACGCAGTATTTT

V: TRBV24-1
J: TRBJ2-1
D: .
size: .
CDR3: CATSDSRRDYNEQFF
DNA: TGTGCCACCAGTGATTCCCGCAGGGACTACAATGAGCAGTTCTTC

V: TRBV5-1
J: TRBJ2-1
D: .
size: .
CDR3: CASSLSGGIHGNEQFF
DNA: TGCGCCAGCAGCTTGAGTGGGGGCATTCATGGGAATGAGCAGTTCTTC

V: TRBV20-1
J: TRBJ2-7
D: TRBD2
size: .
CDR3: CSARSLAPAYEQYF
DNA: TGCAGTGCTAGATCACTAGCGCCAGCCTACGAGCAGTACTTC

V: TRBV29-1
J: TRBJ2-3
D: .
size: few
CDR3: CSVAASDTDTQYF
DNA: TGCAGCGTTGCAGCGAGTGACACAGATACGCAGTATTTT

V: TRBV21-1
J: TRBJ2-7
D: .
size: few
CDR3: CANILPFGEQYF
DNA: TGTGCCAACATTTTACCCTTCGGGGAGCAGTACTTC

V: TRBV4-3
J: TRBJ2-2
D: .
size: few
CDR3: CASSQVGGSGELFF
DNA: TGCGCCAGCAGCCAAGTAGGAGGGTCCGGGGAGCTGTTTTTT

V: TRBV5-1
J: TRBJ2-5
D: .
size: few
CDR3: CASSLAGLYQETQYF
DNA: TGCGCCAGCAGCTTGGCCGGGCTGTACCAAGAGACCCAGTACTTC

V: TRBV24-1
J: TRBJ2-5
D: .
size: few
CDR3: CATSNAGTQYF
DNA: TGTGCCACCAGTAACGCGGGGACCCAGTACTTC

V: TRBV9
J: TRBJ1-1
D: TRBD1
size: .
CDR3: CASSVSPRADREDTEAFF
DNA: TGTGCCAGCAGCGTAAGCCCTAGGGCGGACAGGGAGGACACTGAAGCTTTCTTT

V: TRBV3-1
J: TRBJ2-1
D: .
size: many
CDR3: CASSWRTEYNEQFF
DNA: TGTGCCAGCAGCTGGCGGACGGAATACAATGAGCAGTTCTTC

V: TRBV20-1
J: TRBJ2-1
D: TRBD2
size: many
CDR3: CSATLLAGLYNEQFF
DNA: TGCAGTGCTACTTTACTAGCGGGACTTTACAATGAGCAGTTCTTC

V: TRBV12-3/TRBV12-4
J: TRBJ2-7
D: TRBD1
size: .
CDR3: CASSRGQGPPYEQYF
DNA: TGTGCCAGCAGCCGGGGACAGGGCCCTCCCTACGAGCAGTACTTC

V: TRBV5-1
J: TRBJ2-1
D: TRBD2
size: many
CDR3: CASSLGASGEQFF
DNA: TGCGCCAGCAGCTTGGGGGCTAGCGGAGAGCAGTTCTTC

V: TRBV3-1
J: TRBJ1-1
D: .
size: .
CDR3: CASSHRQNTEAFF
DNA: TGTGCCAGCAGCCATAGACAGAACACTGAAGCTTTCTTT

V: TRBV2
J: TRBJ2-7
D: .
size: .
CDR3: CASSGNSVYEQYF
DNA: TGTGCCAGCAGTGGAAACAGTGTCTACGAGCAGTACTTC

V: TRBV5-1
J: TRBJ1-3
D: .
size: many
CDR3: CASSWQGGNTIYF
DNA: TGCGCCAGCAGCTGGCAAGGGGGAAACACCATATATTTT

V: TRBV10-3
J: TRBJ2-7
D: TRBD2
size: few
CDR3: CAMDAGGEQYF
DNA: TGTGCCATGGACGCGGGGGGCGAGCAGTACTTC

V: TRBV18
J: TRBJ1-1
D: .
size: .
CDR3: CASSRRRMNTEAFF
DNA: TGTGCCAGCTCACGACGGAGGATGAACACTGAAGCTTTCTTT